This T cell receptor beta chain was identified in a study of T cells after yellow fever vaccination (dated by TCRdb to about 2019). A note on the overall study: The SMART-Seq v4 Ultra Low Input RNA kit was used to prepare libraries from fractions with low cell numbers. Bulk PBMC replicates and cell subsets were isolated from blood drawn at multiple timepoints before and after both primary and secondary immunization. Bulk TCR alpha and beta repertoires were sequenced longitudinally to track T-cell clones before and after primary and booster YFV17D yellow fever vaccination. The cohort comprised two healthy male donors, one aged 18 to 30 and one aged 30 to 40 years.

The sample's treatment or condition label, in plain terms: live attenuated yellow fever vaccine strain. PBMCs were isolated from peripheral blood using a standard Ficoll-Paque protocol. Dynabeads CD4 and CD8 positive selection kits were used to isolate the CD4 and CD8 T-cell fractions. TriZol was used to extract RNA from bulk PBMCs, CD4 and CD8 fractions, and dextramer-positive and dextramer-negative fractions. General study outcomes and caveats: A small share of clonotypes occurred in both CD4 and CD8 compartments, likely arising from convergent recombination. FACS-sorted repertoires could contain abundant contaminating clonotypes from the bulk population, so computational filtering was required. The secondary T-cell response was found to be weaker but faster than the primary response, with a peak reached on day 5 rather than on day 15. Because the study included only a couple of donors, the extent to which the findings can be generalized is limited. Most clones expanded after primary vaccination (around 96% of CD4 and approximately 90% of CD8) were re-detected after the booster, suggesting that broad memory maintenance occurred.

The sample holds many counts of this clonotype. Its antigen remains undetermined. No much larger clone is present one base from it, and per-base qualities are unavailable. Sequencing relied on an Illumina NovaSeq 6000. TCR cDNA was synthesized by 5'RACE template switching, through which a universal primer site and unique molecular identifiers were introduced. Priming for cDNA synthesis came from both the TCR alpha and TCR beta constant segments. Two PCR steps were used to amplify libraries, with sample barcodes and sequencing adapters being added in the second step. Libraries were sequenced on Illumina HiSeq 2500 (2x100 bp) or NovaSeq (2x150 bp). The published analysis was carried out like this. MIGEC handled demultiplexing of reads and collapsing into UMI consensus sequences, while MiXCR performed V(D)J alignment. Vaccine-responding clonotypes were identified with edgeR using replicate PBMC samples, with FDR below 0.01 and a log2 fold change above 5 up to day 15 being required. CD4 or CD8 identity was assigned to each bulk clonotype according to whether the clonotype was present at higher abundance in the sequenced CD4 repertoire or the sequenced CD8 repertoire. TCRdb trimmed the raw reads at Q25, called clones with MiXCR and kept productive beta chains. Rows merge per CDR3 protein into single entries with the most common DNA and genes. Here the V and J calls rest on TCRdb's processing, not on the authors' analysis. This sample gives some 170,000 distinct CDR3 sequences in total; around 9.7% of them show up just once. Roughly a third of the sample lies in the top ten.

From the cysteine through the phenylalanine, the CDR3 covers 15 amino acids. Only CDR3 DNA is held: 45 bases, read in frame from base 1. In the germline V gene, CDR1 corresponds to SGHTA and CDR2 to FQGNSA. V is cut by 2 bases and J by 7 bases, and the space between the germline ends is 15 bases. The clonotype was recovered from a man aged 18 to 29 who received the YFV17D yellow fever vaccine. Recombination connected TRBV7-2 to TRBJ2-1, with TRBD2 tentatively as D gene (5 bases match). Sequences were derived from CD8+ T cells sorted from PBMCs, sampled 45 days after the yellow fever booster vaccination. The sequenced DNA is TGTGCCAGCAGCTTAATCAAGGCGGGCGGAAATGAGCAGTTCTTC. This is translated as CASSLIKAGGNEQFF. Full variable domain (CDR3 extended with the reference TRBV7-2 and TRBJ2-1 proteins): GAGVSQSPSNKVTEKGKDVELRCDPISGHTALYWYRQSLGQGLEFLIYFQGNSAPDKSGLPSDRFSAERTGGSVSTLTIQRTQQEDSAVYLCASSLIKAGGNEQFFGPGTRLTVL.